A selection of T cell receptor beta chains follows, all from one sample in a study of blood T cell repertoires in COVID-19. Clones were sequenced by immunoSEQ multiplex PCR, and TCRdb holds only the in-frame ones, with some missing. The sample consists of approximately 250,000 clones, 80% to 95% of them appearing once. Sequencing used peripheral blood. The source of these receptors is a man aged 25-45 years with COVID-19, enrolled during active disease. CDR3s include the opening cysteine and the closing phenylalanine or tryptophan. D genes are given only for firm matches. Clone size is shown for a subset of rows, as once, few, many or a class of expanded clone.

length: 19; size: -; V: TRBV3-1/TRBV3-2; J: TRBJ2-3; D: TRBD2; CDR3: CASSQESLAGGPGTDTQYF; DNA: TGTGCCAGCAGCCAAGAAAGCCTAGCGGGGGGGCCTGGCACAGATACGCAGTATTTT
length: 13; size: -; V: TRBV12-3/TRBV12-4; J: TRBJ1-6; D: -; CDR3: CASSLEEGSPLHF; DNA: TGTGCCAGCAGTTTAGAGGAGGGTTCACCCCTCCACTTT
length: 17; size: -; V: TRBV6-1; J: TRBJ2-1; D: TRBD2; CDR3: CASSEVAGGLGYNEQFF; DNA: TGTGCCAGCAGTGAGGTAGCGGGGGGCCTTGGTTACAATGAGCAGTTCTTC
length: 16; size: once; V: TRBV24-1; J: TRBJ2-2; D: -; CDR3: CATSDPTGANTGELFF; DNA: TGTGCCACCAGTGATCCCACAGGAGCGAACACCGGGGAGCTGTTTTTT
length: 16; size: -; V: TRBV7-3; J: TRBJ2-5; D: TRBD2; CDR3: CASSLTDSGGGETQYF; DNA: TGTGCCAGCAGCTTAACCGATAGCGGGGGCGGGGAGACCCAGTACTTC
length: 15; size: -; V: TRBV18; J: TRBJ1-6; D: TRBD1; CDR3: CASSPSGTANSPLHF; DNA: TGTGCCAGCTCACCATCCGGGACAGCTAATTCACCCCTCCACTTT
length: 14; size: few; V: TRBV7-9; J: TRBJ2-7; D: -; CDR3: CASSPRDSLYEQYF; DNA: TGTGCCAGCAGCCCGCGAGACAGCCTCTACGAGCAGTACTTC
length: 15; size: -; V: TRBV19; J: TRBJ1-2; D: TRBD1; CDR3: CASTLRNRGNYGYTF; DNA: TGTGCCAGTACGCTGAGGAACAGGGGCAACTATGGCTACACCTTC
length: 14; size: -; V: TRBV2; J: TRBJ1-1; D: TRBD1; CDR3: CASTFDRGDTEAFF; DNA: TGTGCCAGCACCTTCGACAGGGGTGACACTGAAGCTTTCTTT
length: 12; size: -; V: TRBV30; J: TRBJ1-2; D: TRBD1; CDR3: CACPEGAFGYTF; DNA: TGTGCCTGTCCGGAGGGGGCGTTTGGCTACACCTTC
length: 16; size: -; V: TRBV27; J: TRBJ2-1; D: -; CDR3: CASSHLGGGLHNEQFF; DNA: TGTGCCAGCAGTCACCTAGGGGGGGGGCTCCACAATGAGCAGTTCTTC
length: 14; size: -; V: TRBV5-6; J: TRBJ1-5; D: -; CDR3: CASSLWDIHQPQHF; DNA: TGTGCCAGCAGCTTGTGGGACATTCATCAGCCCCAGCATTTT
length: 15; size: few; V: TRBV5-4; J: TRBJ2-5; D: TRBD2; CDR3: CASSRKGTSSETQYF; DNA: TGTGCCAGCAGCCGCAAGGGGACTAGCAGTGAGACCCAGTACTTC
length: 14; size: -; V: TRBV5-1; J: TRBJ2-2; D: -; CDR3: CASSFRGYTGELFF; DNA: TGCGCCAGCAGCTTCCGGGGGTACACCGGGGAGCTGTTTTTT
length: 16; size: -; V: TRBV20-1; J: TRBJ2-3; D: TRBD2; CDR3: CSASLSSGSSTDTQYF; DNA: TGCAGTGCTAGTTTGTCTAGCGGGAGTAGCACAGATACGCAGTATTTT
length: 12; size: -; V: TRBV28; J: TRBJ1-2; D: -; CDR3: CASSLEGYGYTF; DNA: TGTGCCAGCAGTTTAGAGGGCTATGGCTACACCTTC
length: 15; size: once; V: TRBV13; J: TRBJ1-6; D: -; CDR3: CASSFNRGTNSPLHF; DNA: TGTGCCAGCAGCTTTAACCGGGGTACTAATTCACCCCTCCACTTT
length: 15; size: -; V: TRBV6-2/TRBV6-3; J: TRBJ1-2; D: -; CDR3: CASSDVTRGDYGYTF; DNA: TGTGCCAGCAGCGATGTAACCCGGGGGGACTATGGCTACACCTTC
length: 14; size: -; V: TRBV7-9; J: TRBJ1-1; D: -; CDR3: CASTQDRLNTEAFF; DNA: TGTGCCAGCACCCAGGACAGATTGAACACTGAAGCTTTCTTT
length: 14; size: -; V: TRBV29-1; J: TRBJ1-1; D: TRBD1; CDR3: CSAGDSRLDPEAFF; DNA: TGCAGCGCCGGGGACAGTCGGCTGGACCCTGAAGCTTTCTTT
length: 15; size: once; V: TRBV19; J: TRBJ2-3; D: -; CDR3: CASSIFLVHPDTQYF; DNA: TGTGCCAGTAGTATTTTTCTAGTCCACCCAGATACGCAGTATTTT
length: 14; size: -; V: TRBV5-1; J: TRBJ2-7; D: TRBD1; CDR3: CASSVGQGAYEQYF; DNA: TGCGCCAGCAGCGTTGGACAGGGGGCTTACGAGCAGTACTTC
length: 15; size: -; V: TRBV2; J: TRBJ2-7; D: TRBD2; CDR3: CASSEALSGVWEQYF; DNA: TGTGCCAGCAGTGAAGCGCTAAGCGGGGTTTGGGAGCAGTACTTC
length: 12; size: -; V: TRBV5-6; J: TRBJ1-1; D: TRBD1; CDR3: CASSLQGSEAFF; DNA: TGTGCCAGCAGCCTACAGGGGTCTGAAGCTTTCTTT
length: 15; size: -; V: TRBV13; J: TRBJ1-1; D: -; CDR3: CASSLGGSLGSYAFF; DNA: TGTGCCAGCAGCTTAGGCGGGAGTCTGGGGAGCTACGCTTTCTTT
length: 14; size: -; V: TRBV7-2; J: TRBJ2-5; D: -; CDR3: CASSLVGSQETQYF; DNA: TGTGCCAGCAGCTTAGTTGGCAGCCAAGAGACCCAGTACTTC
length: 13; size: -; V: TRBV3-1/TRBV3-2; J: TRBJ1-1; D: TRBD1; CDR3: CASSWTGGTEAFF; DNA: TGTGCCAGCAGCTGGACAGGGGGCACTGAAGCTTTCTTT
length: 14; size: -; V: TRBV9; J: TRBJ1-2; D: TRBD1; CDR3: CASSVGQGSYGYTF; DNA: TGTGCCAGCAGCGTAGGACAGGGATCCTATGGCTACACCTTC
length: 15; size: -; V: TRBV5-1; J: TRBJ1-4; D: -; CDR3: CASSLLGRIDEKLFF; DNA: TGCGCCAGCAGCTTACTCGGGAGGATTGATGAAAAACTGTTTTTT
length: 15; size: once; V: TRBV6-1; J: TRBJ1-3; D: TRBD1; CDR3: CASSEGQGSGNTIYF; DNA: TGTGCCAGCAGTGAAGGACAGGGATCCGGAAACACCATATATTTT
length: 16; size: -; V: TRBV11-1; J: TRBJ2-7; D: -; CDR3: CASSVSSAGMSYEQYF; DNA: TGTGCCAGCAGCGTCTCTTCGGCGGGGATGTCCTACGAGCAGTACTTC
length: 13; size: -; V: TRBV10-2; J: TRBJ1-2; D: -; CDR3: CASSEQGSYGYTF; DNA: TGCGCCAGCAGTGAGCAGGGGAGCTATGGCTACACCTTC
length: 16; size: -; V: TRBV9; J: TRBJ1-1; D: -; CDR3: CASSAPTGVRNTEAFF; DNA: TGTGCCAGCAGCGCCCCCACCGGGGTCCGGAACACTGAAGCTTTCTTT
length: 15; size: -; V: TRBV2; J: TRBJ2-1; D: -; CDR3: CASSELQGRYNEQFF; DNA: TGTGCCAGCAGTGAACTACAGGGGAGGTACAATGAGCAGTTCTTC
length: 12; size: -; V: TRBV14; J: TRBJ1-2; D: -; CDR3: CASSHLGGGYTF; DNA: TGTGCCAGCAGCCATTTAGGGGGAGGCTACACCTTC
length: 14; size: few; V: TRBV9; J: TRBJ1-2; D: TRBD1; CDR3: CASSTGQANYGYTF; DNA: TGTGCCAGCAGCACCGGACAGGCCAACTATGGCTACACCTTC
length: 14; size: -; V: TRBV5-4; J: TRBJ2-3; D: -; CDR3: CASSLRTGTDTQYF; DNA: TGTGCCAGCAGCTTGAGGACAGGCACAGATACGCAGTATTTT
length: 14; size: -; V: TRBV5-6; J: TRBJ2-7; D: TRBD1; CDR3: CASSLQGVSYEQYF; DNA: TGTGCCAGCAGCTTACAGGGGGTCTCTTACGAGCAGTACTTC
length: 14; size: -; V: TRBV7-2; J: TRBJ1-2; D: -; CDR3: CASSLGRVLNGYTF; DNA: TGTGCCAGCAGCTTAGGCAGGGTCTTAAATGGCTACACCTTC
length: 14; size: -; V: TRBV6-2/TRBV6-3; J: TRBJ2-5; D: -; CDR3: CASSNQGTWETQYF; DNA: TGTGCCAGCAGTAATCAGGGGACCTGGGAGACCCAGTACTTC
length: 17; size: -; V: TRBV24-1; J: TRBJ1-4; D: TRBD1; CDR3: CATLNRTGDRANEKLFF; DNA: TGTGCCACCCTAAACCGGACAGGGGATAGAGCTAATGAAAAACTGTTTTTT
length: 12; size: -; V: TRBV12-3/TRBV12-4; J: TRBJ1-2; D: -; CDR3: CASSQGRRGYTF; DNA: TGTGCCAGCAGCCAGGGCCGGCGGGGCTACACCTTC
length: 11; size: few; V: TRBV7-9; J: TRBJ2-6; D: TRBD2; CDR3: CASSREGVLTF; DNA: TGTGCCAGCAGTAGGGAGGGCGTCCTGACTTTC
length: 16; size: -; V: TRBV7-7; J: TRBJ1-4; D: -; CDR3: CASSRGRGRGDEKLFF; DNA: TGTGCCAGCAGCCGAGGAAGAGGCAGGGGAGACGAAAAACTGTTTTTT
length: 15; size: -; V: TRBV9; J: TRBJ1-4; D: -; CDR3: CASSVQGWSNEKLFF; DNA: TGTGCCAGCAGCGTACAGGGTTGGTCTAATGAAAAACTGTTTTTT
length: 13; size: -; V: TRBV19; J: TRBJ2-5; D: -; CDR3: CASSIGGQETQYF; DNA: TGTGCCAGTAGTATTGGCGGGCAAGAGACCCAGTACTTC
length: 16; size: once; V: TRBV24-1; J: TRBJ1-2; D: TRBD1; CDR3: CATSDWLGDRDHGYTF; DNA: TGTGCCACCAGTGATTGGTTGGGAGACAGGGACCATGGCTACACCTTC
length: 14; size: -; V: TRBV25-1; J: TRBJ2-5; D: -; CDR3: CASSPDSRGETQYF; DNA: TGTGCCAGCAGTCCGGACTCCAGAGGGGAGACCCAGTACTTC
length: 11; size: -; V: TRBV20-1; J: TRBJ2-7; D: -; CDR3: CSAIAGNGQYF; DNA: TGCAGTGCTATTGCAGGGAATGGGCAGTACTTC
length: 14; size: -; V: TRBV2; J: TRBJ2-3; D: -; CDR3: CASSAGINTDTQYF; DNA: TGTGCCAGCAGTGCCGGGATTAACACAGATACGCAGTATTTT
length: 12; size: -; V: TRBV4-1; J: TRBJ1-5; D: -; CDR3: CASSQGGGPQHF; DNA: TGCGCCAGCAGCCAAGGGGGAGGGCCCCAGCATTTT
length: 17; size: -; V: TRBV7-9; J: TRBJ1-6; D: -; CDR3: CASSFPPGNVMNSPLHF; DNA: TGTGCCAGCAGCTTCCCGCCAGGAAACGTCATGAATTCACCCCTCCACTTT
length: 16; size: -; V: TRBV6-1; J: TRBJ1-1; D: TRBD1; CDR3: CASSKGQVQANTEAFF; DNA: TGTGCCAGCAGTAAAGGACAGGTACAGGCGAACACTGAAGCTTTCTTT
length: 14; size: once; V: TRBV4-2; J: TRBJ1-5; D: TRBD1; CDR3: CASSPDRGRQPQHF; DNA: TGTGCCAGCAGCCCGGACAGGGGAAGACAGCCCCAGCATTTT
length: 17; size: -; V: TRBV5-1; J: TRBJ1-1; D: TRBD1; CDR3: CASSLGQGASMNTEAFF; DNA: TGCGCCAGCAGCTTGGGACAGGGGGCATCCATGAACACTGAAGCTTTCTTT
length: 16; size: -; V: TRBV25-1; J: TRBJ1-6; D: -; CDR3: CASSESGPGGGSPLHF; DNA: TGTGCCAGCAGTGAATCCGGACCTGGGGGAGGTTCACCCCTCCACTTT
length: 15; size: few; V: TRBV25-1; J: TRBJ2-7; D: -; CDR3: CASSESFVSSYEQYF; DNA: TGTGCCAGCAGTGAATCCTTTGTCAGCTCCTACGAGCAGTACTTC
length: 12; size: -; V: TRBV30; J: TRBJ1-5; D: -; CDR3: CAWRDNAGPQHF; DNA: TGTGCCTGGAGGGACAACGCCGGGCCCCAGCATTTT
length: 14; size: -; V: TRBV5-1; J: TRBJ1-1; D: TRBD1; CDR3: CASSPGQGTAEAFF; DNA: TGCGCCAGCAGCCCCGGACAGGGGACGGCTGAAGCTTTCTTT